In its sample, the clone carrying this TCR beta chain was seen a few times. TCRdb re-analysed the RT-PCR reads in MiXCR, keeping a single row per CDR3 protein. The data show around 480,000 distinct CDR3 sequences, approximately 10% seen once. Trimming stripped 8 bases from V and 2 bases from J, with 19 bases between. This CDR3 contains 16 residues. Per the germline V gene, CDR1 is SGHTA and CDR2 is FQGNSA. The data belong to a study of response to subunit inactivated influenza vaccine. This TCR came from a man aged 50-59 years who received an inactivated influenza vaccine. Material: PBMCs from blood, obtained 40 to 50 days after vaccination. The chain is built from TRBV7-2 and TRBJ2-1; TRBD1 or TRBD2 may be the D gene (6 bases each). CDR3 nucleotides: TGTGCCAGCGCCAAGGGGGGCGGGCGACCCTACAATGAGCAGTTCTTC. It is translated as CASAKGGGRPYNEQFF.